The 26 T cell receptor beta chains presented below share a single source sample, sequenced in a study of human T cells and chemical hapten exposure. A single record per CDR3 protein comes from TCRdb applying MiXCR to the RACE reads. The data contain under 45,000 distinct CDR3 sequences, 5.5% of them singletons. Documented time point: healthy volunteer bleed at 6 weeks. Total RNA was isolated from unfractionated whole blood. Sequenced: whole blood. Receptors were obtained from a human donor in good health. Some clones in this sample may be carry-over from other donors' samples.

This clonotype has a count of ten or more. The V call is TRBV20-1, the J call TRBJ1-2; 9 nucleotides match TRBD1. The CDR3 is 14 amino acids. CDR1 is DFQATT, CDR2 SNEGSKA, per germline (reference sequence). V was clipped by 4 bases and J by 5 bases; unmatched bases: 8. CDR3 loop: CSAMGQGSPYGYTF. The CDR3, as DNA: TGCAGTGCTATGGGACAGGGTTCCCCGTATGGCTACACCTTC.

In its sample, this clonotype was seen many times. Here the CDR3 DNA reads TGTGCCAGCAGCCTAAGGAACACAGATACGCAGTATTTT. This codes for CASSLRNTDTQYF. This chain uses TRBV7-2 with TRBJ2-3; no clear D. This CDR3 is 13 amino acids long. The ends were cut back, 5 bases at V and 2 bases at J, with 8 bases in the middle. CDR1 and CDR2 (germline): SGHTA, FQGNSA.

The chain joins TRBV5-1 to TRBJ2-1; TRBD2 might be the D (6 bases). Trimming took off 1 base at V and 7 bases at J, with 12 bases between the two ends. Germline CDR1 reads SGHRS; CDR2 reads YFSETQ. There are 14 residues in the CDR3. CDR3 sequence reads: CASSLIAASNEQFF. The CDR3 bases are TGCGCCAGCAGCTTGATAGCGGCCAGTAATGAGCAGTTCTTC.

A few counts support this clonotype. V usage is TRBV20-1 and J usage is TRBJ2-4; D uncertain. The germline V gene has CDR1 DFQATT and CDR2 SNEGSKA (reference sequence). V gave up 0 bases and J gave up 6 bases, with 9 bases separating them. The CDR3 loop spans 13 amino acids. The CDR3 nucleotides read TGCAGTGCTAGAGATTACAAGGGAAACATTCAGTACTTC. Protein sequence: CSARDYKGNIQYF.

The chain links TRBV6-5 to TRBJ1-1, with D unclear. Trimming pared 2 bases from V and 7 bases from J, leaving 20 bases between. Germline lookup yields CDR1 MNHEY and CDR2 SVGAGI. The CDR3 sequence is 16 residues long. CDR3 bases: TGTGCCAGCAGTTACCGGGAGCCAGCGGCTGAATTTGAAGCTTTCTTT. Translation gives CASSYREPAAEFEAFF.

In its sample, this clonotype was seen once. The chain is built from TRBV28 and TRBJ1-6, with a possible D match to TRBD1 (6 bases). Germline V gene data show CDR1 as MDHEN and CDR2 as SYDVKM. The V end was cut by 6 bases, the J end by 5 bases, with 20 bases between. The CDR3 extends over 17 amino acids. The CDR3 loop is CASRSPPTGPNNSPLHF. The CDR3 region has the DNA TGTGCCAGCAGGTCCCCCCCTACAGGGCCGAATAATTCACCCCTCCACTTT.

The chain has TRBV6-4 and TRBJ2-2; 9 bases agree with TRBD2. This CDR3 region has 17 residues. The V and J ends lost 3 bases and 3 bases, in that order; junction bases with no gene match: 8. Per the germline V gene, CDR1 is MRHNA and CDR2 is SNTAGT. The CDR3 protein is CASSEFSSGKDTGELFF. The CDR3 nucleotides read TGTGCCAGCAGTGAGTTTTCTAGCGGGAAAGACACCGGGGAGCTGTTTTTT.

This clonotype came up many times. The genes are TRBV9 and TRBJ2-5, with D perhaps matching TRBD2 (6 bases). V lost 4 bases to trimming and J lost 0 bases, with 10 bases between them. The length of the CDR3 is 14 residues. Germline loops: CDR1 SGDLS, CDR2 YYNGEE. CDR3 in amino acids: CASSPGLDQETQYF. The DNA of the CDR3 is TGTGCCAGCAGCCCGGGACTGGACCAAGAGACCCAGTACTTC.

The rearrangement joins TRBV20-1 to TRBJ1-2; 7 bases agree with TRBD1. The CDR3 spans 13 residues. V lost 1 base, J lost 5 bases, and 4 bases stayed unmatched. CDR1 is DFQATT, CDR2 SNEGSKA, per germline (reference sequence). CDR3: CSARGAGGYGYTF. CDR3 nucleotide sequence: TGCAGTGCTAGAGGTGCAGGGGGTTATGGCTACACCTTC.

This clonotype was found many times. The chain recombines TRBV14 with TRBJ2-1; no definite D call. Trimming stripped 2 bases from V and 8 bases from J, with 13 bases between. Germline CDR1 SGHDN, CDR2 FVKESK. The CDR3 spans 14 residues. The DNA of the CDR3 is TGTGCCAGCAGCCAAAGCTGGTTCCCCCATGAGCAGTTCTTC. It yields the protein CASSQSWFPHEQFF.

The chain combines TRBV7-2 with TRBJ2-5; D may be TRBD1 or TRBD2 (5 bases each). Germline loops: CDR1 SGHTA, CDR2 FQGNSA. This CDR3 spans 13 amino acids. V was shortened by 5 bases and J by 5 bases, with 12 bases between the two germline ends. CDR3 amino acids: CASSRDLGETQYF. The CDR3, as DNA: TGTGCCAGCAGCCGGGACCTCGGGGAGACCCAGTACTTC.

This clonotype was picked up many times. V gene TRBV15 combines with J gene TRBJ1-6; D is ambiguous. With 1 base removed from V and 10 bases from J, the gap between germline ends came to 11 bases. The V gene's germline CDR1 is LNHNV and CDR2 YYDKDF (reference sequence). This CDR3 contains 14 residues. CDR3 amino acids: CATSRGSPGSPLHF. CDR3 DNA sequence: TGTGCCACCAGCAGAGGTTCCCCAGGCTCACCCCTCCACTTT.

This clonotype was seen repeatedly, ten times or more. The J gene is TRBJ2-2, the V gene TRBV29-1; possible D gene TRBD1, 6 bases. This CDR3 has 15 amino acids. Germline V lookup: CDR1 SQVTM, CDR2 ANQGSEA. Trimming removed 7 bases from V and 0 bases from J, with 15 bases in between. The CDR3 nucleotides are TGCAGCGCTGTGACAGGACCCACGAACACCGGGGAGCTGTTTTTT. Encoded protein: CSAVTGPTNTGELFF.

This sequence joins TRBV12-3 or TRBV12-4 and TRBJ2-1, with 9 bases lining up with TRBD1. Unmatched junction bases numbered 9, after V lost 6 bases and J lost 9 bases. The CDR3 is 14 residues long. In DNA, the CDR3 is TGTGCCAGCAGCCCGGGACAGGGAGTCAGTGAGCAGTTCTTC. Translation: CASSPGQGVSEQFF.

In its sample, this clonotype was seen many times. CDR3 sequence: CAWGTTGLENQPQHF. The CDR3 DNA follows: TGTGCCTGGGGCACGACAGGGCTTGAAAATCAGCCCCAGCATTTT. V and J are TRBV30 and TRBJ1-5; 7 bases are a match to TRBD1. Germline loops: CDR1 GTSNPN, CDR2 SVGIG (reference sequence). This CDR3 has 15 residues. Trimming at V came to 5 bases and at J to 4 bases, leaving 11 bases not matched to a gene.

This clonotype was seen a few times. The rearrangement joins TRBV29-1 to TRBJ1-1; TRBD1 matches 12 bases. The germline CDR1 and CDR2 sequences are SQVTM and ANQGSEA. Trimming took 7 bases from V and 5 from J; bases not matched to a gene: 8. This CDR3 is built from 14 residues. The CDR3 DNA sequence: TGCAGCGCAGGGACAGGGGGCGCAGGGACTGAAGCTTTCTTT. Protein product: CSAGTGGAGTEAFF.

This clonotype was observed at least ten times. CDR3 in DNA: TGTGCCAGCAGCGTAGATCCAGGTATGAACACTGAAGCTTTCTTT. It encodes CASSVDPGMNTEAFF. The chain recombines TRBV9 with TRBJ1-1; D is undetermined. This CDR3 contains 15 residues. V was cut by 0 bases and J by 0 bases, with 9 bases left in between. The germline V gene encodes CDR1 SGDLS and CDR2 YYNGEE.

This clonotype was counted many times. The chain is built from TRBV6-6 and TRBJ1-1, with 7 bases lining up with TRBD1. Germline V gene data show CDR1 as MNHNY and CDR2 as SVGAGI (reference sequence). J was trimmed by 1 base and V by 8 bases; bases with no gene match: 4. The CDR3 spans 13 residues. CDR3 residues: CASRGQTNTEAFF. The CDR3, as DNA: TGTGCCAGCCGGGGACAGACGAACACTGAAGCTTTCTTT.

In this sample, this clonotype turned up a few times. The chain couples TRBV4-1 to TRBJ1-1, with D possibly matching TRBD1 (6 bases). Trimming left V 2 bases short and J 4 bases short, with 8 bases between. From germline, CDR1 is MGHRA and CDR2 YSYEKL. CDR3 length: 13 amino acids. CDR3 region: CASSQQGITEAFF. CDR3 bases: TGCGCCAGCAGCCAACAGGGGATCACTGAAGCTTTCTTT.

In this sample, this clonotype turned up many times. The chain uses TRBV7-2 and TRBJ2-4, with D maybe TRBD1 (6 bases). The V end was cut by 5 bases, the J end by 8 bases, with 13 bases between. CDR1 and CDR2 from the germline V gene are SGHTA and FQGNSA. The CDR3 loop spans 13 amino acids. DNA for the CDR3: TGTGCCAGCAGCCAGAACGAGGGGGACATTCAGTACTTC. Protein: CASSQNEGDIQYF.

This clonotype was detected many times. The chain couples TRBV29-1 to TRBJ2-1; 9 positions agree with TRBD2. The V gene's germline CDR1 is SQVTM and CDR2 ANQGSEA. Trimming cost V 0 bases and J 3 bases; bases outside gene matches: 9. There are 17 residues in the CDR3. The CDR3 sequence: CSVEDTGAGGNYNEQFF. The CDR3 bases are TGCAGCGTTGAAGACACCGGAGCGGGGGGCAACTACAATGAGCAGTTCTTC.

The rearrangement joins TRBV12-3 or TRBV12-4 to TRBJ1-1; a weak D match, TRBD1 (5 bases). V was cut by 5 bases and J by 7 bases, with 14 bases left in between. The CDR3 is 13 amino acids. The CDR3 DNA sequence: TGTGCCAGCAGTCTTTGGGGAGGGGTTGAAGCTTTCTTT. Its translation is CASSLWGGVEAFF.

This clonotype was observed at least ten times. CDR3 DNA sequence: TGTGCCAGCAGTGGGATGACAGGGATGGAGCAGTTCTTC. This encodes CASSGMTGMEQFF. The chain employs TRBV6-4 and TRBJ2-1; the match to TRBD1 covers 7 bases. Germline-derived CDR1 and CDR2 are MRHNA and SNTAGT. The CDR3 has 13 residues. V lost 4 bases to trimming and J lost 10 bases; unmatched junction nucleotides: 7.

This clonotype was recorded at least ten times. The genes are TRBV29-1 and TRBJ2-3; tentative D call: TRBD1 (5 bases). Germline V gives CDR1 SQVTM, CDR2 ANQGSEA. This CDR3 spans 13 amino acids. The V end lost 0 bases, the J end lost 7 bases, and 11 bases lay between the germline ends. CDR3 amino acids: CSVEDTAGYTQYF. The CDR3 DNA sequence: TGCAGCGTTGAAGATACGGCAGGGTATACGCAGTATTTT.

This clonotype was observed many times. The chain couples TRBV14 to TRBJ2-7; 8 bases align to TRBD2. CDR3 length: 16 amino acids. The germline V gene has CDR1 SGHDN and CDR2 FVKESK. V lost 5 bases, J lost 5 bases, and 14 bases stayed unmatched. CDR3 residues: CASSYSVGSGTHEQYF. In DNA form, the CDR3 reads TGTGCCAGCAGCTACTCGGTGGGTAGCGGGACCCACGAGCAGTACTTC.

This clonotype occurred many times. CDR3 residues: CASSLGPSNQPQHF. The CDR3 coding sequence is TGTGCCAGCAGCTTAGGGCCAAGCAATCAGCCCCAGCATTTT. The chain has TRBV11-2 and TRBJ1-5, with no clear D. Germline values: CDR1 SGHAT, CDR2 FQNNGV. V was clipped by 1 base and J by 1 base, with 5 bases between them. CDR3 length equals 14 residues. The full variable domain, rest sourced from reference TRBV11-2 and TRBJ1-5, is EAGVAQSPRYKIIEKRQSVAFWCNPISGHATLYWYQQILGQGPKLLIQFQNNGVVDDSQLPKDRFSAERLKGVDSTLKIQPAKLEDSAVYLCASSLGPSNQPQHFGDGTRLSIL.